The 4 T cell receptor beta chains reported below all come from one sample, sequenced in a study of blood T cell repertoires in COVID-19. Sequencing was performed with immunoSEQ multiplex PCR; in TCRdb, only in-frame clones are kept and a portion is missing. The sample carries 200,000 or so clones, approximately 81% recorded once. Sequencing used peripheral blood. All receptors derive from an older woman who had recovered from COVID-19.

This rearrangement joins TRBV18 to TRBJ2-5; 7 nucleotides match TRBD1. J lost 5 bases, V lost 1 base, and 19 bases had no gene match. Germline V gene sequence: CDR1 KGHSH, CDR2 LQKENI. The CDR3 consists of 19 residues. The CDR3 here is CASSPLEGAADSLWETQYF. CDR3 nucleotide sequence: TGTGCCAGCTCACCACTCGAGGGGGCTGCGGACAGTCTTTGGGAGACCCAGTACTTC.

This clone has a single count. The V and J genes are TRBV5-5 and TRBJ2-2; 7 bases agree with TRBD1. J was trimmed by 3 bases and V by 4 bases; bases with no gene match: 6. Germline loops: CDR1 SGHKS, CDR2 YYEKEE (reference sequence). The CDR3 is made up of 15 amino acids. CDR3 in DNA: TGTGCCAGCAGCGTATCCGGGACAGACACCGGGGAGCTGTTTTTT. Protein: CASSVSGTDTGELFF.

The chain carries TRBV4-1 and TRBJ2-7; 7 bases map to TRBD2. Germline lookup yields CDR1 MGHRA and CDR2 YSYEKL. This CDR3 contains 18 residues. V lost 0 bases and J lost 0; bases outside the gene matches: 11. The CDR3 protein is CASSQEGVERGFSYEQYF. The CDR3 coding sequence is TGCGCCAGCAGCCAAGAGGGGGTGGAGCGGGGTTTCTCCTACGAGCAGTACTTC.

The chain carries TRBV9 and TRBJ1-6, with a tentative D call TRBD1 (6 bases). This CDR3 has 16 residues. The V and J ends lost 4 bases and 6 bases respectively, with 17 bases between them. Per germline, CDR1 SGDLS and CDR2 YYNGEE. The CDR3 DNA reads TGTGCCAGCAGCCGCGGTGGACAGAAAGTTAATTCACCCCTCCACTTT. Encoded protein: CASSRGGQKVNSPLHF.